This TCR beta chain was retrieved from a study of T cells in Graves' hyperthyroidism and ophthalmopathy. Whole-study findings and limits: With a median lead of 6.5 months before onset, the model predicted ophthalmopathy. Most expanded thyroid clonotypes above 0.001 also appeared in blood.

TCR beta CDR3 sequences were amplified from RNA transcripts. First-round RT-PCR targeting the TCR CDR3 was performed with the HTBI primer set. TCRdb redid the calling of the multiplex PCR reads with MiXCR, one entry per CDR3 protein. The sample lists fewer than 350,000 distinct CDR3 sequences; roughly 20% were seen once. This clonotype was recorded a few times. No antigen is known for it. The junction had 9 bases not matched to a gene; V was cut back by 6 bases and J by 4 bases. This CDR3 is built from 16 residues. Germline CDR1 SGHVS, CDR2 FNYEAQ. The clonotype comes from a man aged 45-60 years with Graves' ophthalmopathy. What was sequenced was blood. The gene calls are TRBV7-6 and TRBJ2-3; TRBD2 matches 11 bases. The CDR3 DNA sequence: TGTGCCAGCAGGCGTTTAGCGGGAGGGTTTTCAGATACGCAGTATTTT. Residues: CASRRLAGGFSDTQYF.